Below are 14 T cell receptor beta chains sequenced from a single sample in a study of patients and donors after allogeneic stem cell transplantation. MiXCR, applied by TCRdb to the RT-PCR reads, yields one record per CDR3 protein. There are about 110,000 distinct CDR3 sequences in the sample; 35% occur only once, and around 30% lies in the top ten. The sample consisted of blood, either unsorted or a sorted T cell fraction (not recorded which). All receptors come from a human donor who was either an allogeneic HSCT recipient or a stem cell or donor lymphocyte infusion donor (not recorded which). It is not recorded whose cells these are; they may come from a transplant donor.

This chain uses TRBV15 with TRBJ1-4; D perhaps matches TRBD1 (5 bases). CDR1 is LNHNV, CDR2 YYDKDF, per germline (reference sequence). Trimming took off 1 base at V and 10 bases at J, with 16 bases between the two ends. This CDR3 is built from 15 residues. In nucleotides, the CDR3 is TGTGCCACCAGCAGAGGGGGTCAGGGACTAGGAAAACTGTTTTTT. Translation gives CATSRGGQGLGKLFF.

This clonotype came up a few times. The chain uses TRBV20-1 and TRBJ1-4, with unresolved D. CDR1 and CDR2 from the germline V gene are DFQATT and SNEGSKA (reference sequence). This CDR3 region has 12 residues. Trimming left V 0 bases short and J 7 bases short, with 6 bases between. CDR3 region: CSARESSEKLFF. As DNA, the CDR3 is TGCAGTGCTAGAGAGTCCAGTGAAAAACTGTTTTTT.

The chain recombines TRBV7-2 with TRBJ2-7, with D uncertain. There are 12 residues in the CDR3. V was trimmed by 1 base and J by 6 bases, leaving 7 bases between them. The germline CDR1 and CDR2 sequences are SGHTA and FQGNSA. CDR3 protein: CASSLGGGEQYF. The DNA of the CDR3 is TGTGCCAGCAGCTTAGGAGGTGGCGAGCAGTACTTC.

In this sample, this clonotype turned up a few times. The genes are TRBV7-2 and TRBJ1-3, with 9 bases that match TRBD1. The CDR3 totals 16 residues. The J segment lost 4 bases and the V segment lost 2 bases, leaving 6 bases of the junction unmatched. Germline V lookup: CDR1 SGHTA, CDR2 FQGNSA. CDR3 bases: TGTGCCAGCAGCTTACCCGGACAGGGGAGGGGAAACACCATATATTTT. This encodes CASSLPGQGRGNTIYF.

The V gene is TRBV15, the J gene TRBJ2-7; D is possibly TRBD2 (6 bases). The V gene lost 0 bases and the J gene lost 2 bases, with 8 bases spanning the gap. From germline, CDR1 is LNHNV and CDR2 YYDKDF (reference sequence). The length of the CDR3 is 14 residues. For the CDR3, the DNA is TGTGCCACCAGCAGAGACCTAGCGACCTACGAGCAGTACTTC. It translates to CATSRDLATYEQYF.

The chain carries TRBV12-3 or TRBV12-4 and TRBJ1-6; maybe TRBD1 (5 bases). V was pared by 6 bases and J by 7 bases, with 10 bases between. There are 13 residues in the CDR3. The CDR3 region is CASRGGGNSPLHF. The DNA for the CDR3 is TGTGCCAGCAGGGGGGGAGGGAATTCACCCCTCCACTTT.

This clonotype was seen a few times. The genes are TRBV14 and TRBJ1-2; weak D call: TRBD1 (5 bases). The germline gives CDR1 SGHDN, CDR2 FVKESK. The V end lost 4 bases, the J end lost 4 bases, and 10 bases lay between the germline ends. The CDR3 length is 13 residues. The chain's CDR3 is CASSRDRTYGYTF. The CDR3, as DNA: TGTGCCAGCAGCCGCGACAGAACCTATGGCTACACCTTC.

This clonotype was counted only a few times. The J gene is TRBJ2-3, the V gene TRBV11-2; the match to TRBD2 covers 11 bases. V was clipped by 5 bases and J by 0 bases; unmatched bases: 4. There are 16 residues in the CDR3. CDR1 and CDR2 from the germline V gene are SGHAT and FQNNGV. The CDR3 region is CASSLTSGISTDTQYF. The CDR3 DNA reads as TGTGCCAGCAGCCTGACTAGCGGGATCAGCACAGATACGCAGTATTTT.

In this sample, this clonotype turned up once. The rearrangement uses TRBV6-1 and TRBJ2-1, with unresolved D. The CDR3 length is 12 residues. Germline lookup yields CDR1 MNHNS and CDR2 SASEGT. Between the trimmed V and J ends, which lost 5 bases and 2 bases, there was a span of 4 bases. The CDR3 sequence is CASSHAYNEQFF. CDR3 nucleotides: TGTGCCAGCAGTCACGCCTACAATGAGCAGTTCTTC.

This clonotype was counted a few times. The chain uses TRBV6-1 and TRBJ1-5; perhaps TRBD1 as D (5 bases). The V gene lost 3 bases and the J gene lost 0 bases, with 6 bases spanning the gap. Germline V gene data show CDR1 as MNHNS and CDR2 as SASEGT. The CDR3 length is 14 residues. CDR3 residues: CASSEGPSNQPQHF. Here the CDR3 DNA reads TGTGCCAGCAGTGAGGGACCTAGCAATCAGCCCCAGCATTTT.

This clonotype was seen more than once but under ten times. The J gene is TRBJ1-1, the V gene TRBV7-9, with D hard to call. Deletions cut 4 bases from V and 11 bases from J, with 14 bases between. This CDR3 contains 12 residues. Germline V gene lookup returns CDR1 SEHNR and CDR2 FQNEAQ (reference sequence). The CDR3 sequence: CASSSLAGKAFF. The CDR3 DNA sequence: TGTGCCAGCAGCTCCCTGGCGGGCAAGGCTTTCTTT.

The chain has TRBV6-5 and TRBJ2-7; D may be TRBD2 (6 bases). V lost 3 bases to trimming and J lost 7 bases, with 19 bases between them. Germline-derived CDR1 and CDR2 are MNHEY and SVGAGI. The CDR3 is 15 residues long. CDR3 loop: CASSYLGTSEREQYF. CDR3 DNA: TGTGCCAGCAGTTATCTCGGGACTTCCGAAAGGGAGCAGTACTTC.

The sample holds many counts of this clonotype. The chain uses TRBV7-2 and TRBJ1-5, with a tentative D call TRBD1 (5 bases). Trimming removed 5 bases at V and 6 bases at J, with 11 bases between. The CDR3 runs to 13 residues. Germline CDR1 reads SGHTA; CDR2 reads FQGNSA. In nucleotides, the CDR3 is TGTGCCAGCAGCATGCAGGGCTCTCAGCCCCAGCATTTT. Encoded protein: CASSMQGSQPQHF.

The chain recombines TRBV7-2 with TRBJ1-6; D might be TRBD1 (6 bases). Trimming took off 1 base at V and 4 bases at J, with 11 bases between the two ends. This CDR3 is built from 16 residues. Per the germline V gene, CDR1 is SGHTA and CDR2 is FQGNSA. CDR3 loop: CASSLVGTSYNSPLHF. CDR3 nucleotides: TGTGCCAGCAGCTTAGTAGGGACATCTTATAATTCACCCCTCCACTTT.